This T cell receptor (beta chain) was observed in a study of vaccination and CD4 T cells after COVID-19. Overall study context: A positive SARS-CoV-2 nasal swab PCR result was recorded for each convalescent patient; about 9 were mild and one severe. Post-vaccine sampling followed dose two by a median 72 days (range 14 to 241). Investigators stimulated cells with overlapping spike peptides drawn from SARS-CoV-2, HCoV-NL63, HCoV-OC43 and HCoV-229E.

Oncomine TCR Beta short-read sequencing was applied to DNA from cultured CD4+ T cells. Using the QIAamp micro DNA kit, genomic DNA was extracted from the CD4+ T cells that had been cultured. TCRdb called the PCR reads again in MiXCR, with one record for every CDR3 protein. Seen here are about 15,000 distinct CDR3 sequences, 50% to 55% observed once, and the top ten hold approximately 7.8%. Specified treatment: 10-day PBMC culture with coronavirus spike peptide pools or control peptides (ViraFEST assay). This clonotype has only a few counts. Its antigen is currently unknown. Material for sequencing was CD4+ T cells from blood, cultured in vitro. The sequence derives from a human donor who had recovered from COVID-19.

The CDR3 reads CASSLYTFFSNQPQHF. For the CDR3, the DNA is TGTGCCAGCAGCTTATACACGTTTTTTAGCAATCAGCCCCAGCATTTT. This chain connects TRBV7-8 to TRBJ1-5; D is unclear. This CDR3 spans 16 amino acids. Trimming stripped 2 bases from V and 0 bases from J, with 11 bases between. Germline V gene lookup returns CDR1 SGHVS and CDR2 FQNEAQ.